Below are 9 T cell receptor beta chains sequenced from a single sample in a study of blood T cell repertoires in COVID-19. Data came from immunoSEQ multiplex PCR; TCRdb stores just in-frame clones and leaves some out. The table includes 25,000 to 30,000 clones, approximately 83% detected once. The sequenced material came from peripheral blood. The receptors here all came from a woman of 80 years or more with COVID-19, enrolled during active disease.

The rearrangement joins TRBV27 to TRBJ1-1; D not resolved. Deletions cut 6 bases from V and 1 base from J, with 15 bases between. Germline V lookup: CDR1 MNHEY, CDR2 SMNVEV (reference sequence). The CDR3 totals 15 residues. CDR3 nucleotides: TGTGCCAGCAGGGCCGGGATAGGACCGAACACTGAAGCTTTCTTT. Protein sequence: CASRAGIGPNTEAFF.

The rearrangement uses TRBV15 and TRBJ2-3; 7 bases are shared with TRBD1. The CDR3 runs to 15 residues. V lost 1 base, J lost 1 base, and 2 bases stayed unmatched. Germline V lookup: CDR1 LNHNV, CDR2 YYDKDF (reference sequence). CDR3: CATSRGGQGTDTQYF. For the CDR3, the DNA is TGTGCCACCAGCAGAGGAGGACAGGGCACAGATACGCAGTATTTT.

The gene calls are TRBV2 and TRBJ2-1; the D gene is possibly TRBD1 (6 bases). Deletions cut 5 bases from V and 9 bases from J, with 14 bases between. CDR1 SNHLY and CDR2 FYNNEI come from the germline V gene. The length of the CDR3 is 13 residues. CDR3 DNA: TGTGCCAGCAGTACACAGGGTAAGGGTGAGCAGTTCTTC. This gives the protein CASSTQGKGEQFF.

The J gene is TRBJ1-4, the V gene TRBV6-6; D uncertain. CDR1 and CDR2 (germline): MNHNY, SVGAGI (reference sequence). Trimming took 6 bases from V and 10 from J, leaving 12 bases between them. This CDR3 comprises 12 residues. The CDR3 DNA follows: TGTGCCAGCAGAAGTCAGGCTCCAAAACTGTTTTTT. Translation gives CASRSQAPKLFF.

The chain employs TRBV5-5 and TRBJ1-2, with D unresolved. Germline V gene lookup returns CDR1 SGHKS and CDR2 YYEKEE (reference sequence). The V gene lost 5 bases and the J gene lost 4 bases, with 12 bases spanning the gap. The CDR3 contains 13 residues. The CDR3 sequence is CASREGSGYGYTF. DNA of the CDR3: TGTGCCAGCAGAGAAGGGAGCGGCTATGGCTACACCTTC.

V and J are TRBV7-2 and TRBJ1-6; a possible D gene is TRBD1 (5 bases). Germline loops: CDR1 SGHTA, CDR2 FQGNSA. The CDR3 consists of 16 residues. V was trimmed by 2 bases and J by 7 bases, leaving 15 bases between them. CDR3 loop: CASSLNGAGRNSPLHF. The CDR3 region has the DNA TGTGCCAGCAGCTTAAATGGGGCAGGGAGGAATTCACCCCTCCACTTT.

The chain joins TRBV18 to TRBJ1-2; 10 nucleotides align to TRBD1. In germline, CDR1 is KGHSH, CDR2 LQKENI. With V trimmed by 6 bases and J by 2 bases, 6 bases remained unmatched. The CDR3 covers 15 residues. The chain's CDR3 is CASSPGQGSNYGYTF. Written as DNA, the CDR3 is TGTGCCAGCTCGCCGGGACAGGGGTCGAACTATGGCTACACCTTC.

The rearrangement links TRBV19 to TRBJ1-1; 9 positions agree with TRBD1. CDR1 LNHDA and CDR2 SQIVND come from the germline V gene (reference sequence). After removal of 4 bases from V and 6 bases from J, the junction contained 3 bases not matched to a gene. The CDR3 has 13 amino acids. CDR3 DNA sequence: TGTGCCAGTAGTAACACAGGGGGCTCTGAAGCTTTCTTT. Translation gives CASSNTGGSEAFF.

The chain is built from TRBV5-1 and TRBJ2-7; D possibly corresponds to TRBD1 (5 bases). CDR1 is SGHRS, CDR2 YFSETQ, per germline. The CDR3 runs to 14 residues. The V end lost 0 bases, the J end lost 2 bases, and 9 bases lay between the germline ends. Written as DNA, the CDR3 is TGCGCCAGCAGCTTGGGACAGCCAACCTACGAGCAGTACTTC. It codes for CASSLGQPTYEQYF.